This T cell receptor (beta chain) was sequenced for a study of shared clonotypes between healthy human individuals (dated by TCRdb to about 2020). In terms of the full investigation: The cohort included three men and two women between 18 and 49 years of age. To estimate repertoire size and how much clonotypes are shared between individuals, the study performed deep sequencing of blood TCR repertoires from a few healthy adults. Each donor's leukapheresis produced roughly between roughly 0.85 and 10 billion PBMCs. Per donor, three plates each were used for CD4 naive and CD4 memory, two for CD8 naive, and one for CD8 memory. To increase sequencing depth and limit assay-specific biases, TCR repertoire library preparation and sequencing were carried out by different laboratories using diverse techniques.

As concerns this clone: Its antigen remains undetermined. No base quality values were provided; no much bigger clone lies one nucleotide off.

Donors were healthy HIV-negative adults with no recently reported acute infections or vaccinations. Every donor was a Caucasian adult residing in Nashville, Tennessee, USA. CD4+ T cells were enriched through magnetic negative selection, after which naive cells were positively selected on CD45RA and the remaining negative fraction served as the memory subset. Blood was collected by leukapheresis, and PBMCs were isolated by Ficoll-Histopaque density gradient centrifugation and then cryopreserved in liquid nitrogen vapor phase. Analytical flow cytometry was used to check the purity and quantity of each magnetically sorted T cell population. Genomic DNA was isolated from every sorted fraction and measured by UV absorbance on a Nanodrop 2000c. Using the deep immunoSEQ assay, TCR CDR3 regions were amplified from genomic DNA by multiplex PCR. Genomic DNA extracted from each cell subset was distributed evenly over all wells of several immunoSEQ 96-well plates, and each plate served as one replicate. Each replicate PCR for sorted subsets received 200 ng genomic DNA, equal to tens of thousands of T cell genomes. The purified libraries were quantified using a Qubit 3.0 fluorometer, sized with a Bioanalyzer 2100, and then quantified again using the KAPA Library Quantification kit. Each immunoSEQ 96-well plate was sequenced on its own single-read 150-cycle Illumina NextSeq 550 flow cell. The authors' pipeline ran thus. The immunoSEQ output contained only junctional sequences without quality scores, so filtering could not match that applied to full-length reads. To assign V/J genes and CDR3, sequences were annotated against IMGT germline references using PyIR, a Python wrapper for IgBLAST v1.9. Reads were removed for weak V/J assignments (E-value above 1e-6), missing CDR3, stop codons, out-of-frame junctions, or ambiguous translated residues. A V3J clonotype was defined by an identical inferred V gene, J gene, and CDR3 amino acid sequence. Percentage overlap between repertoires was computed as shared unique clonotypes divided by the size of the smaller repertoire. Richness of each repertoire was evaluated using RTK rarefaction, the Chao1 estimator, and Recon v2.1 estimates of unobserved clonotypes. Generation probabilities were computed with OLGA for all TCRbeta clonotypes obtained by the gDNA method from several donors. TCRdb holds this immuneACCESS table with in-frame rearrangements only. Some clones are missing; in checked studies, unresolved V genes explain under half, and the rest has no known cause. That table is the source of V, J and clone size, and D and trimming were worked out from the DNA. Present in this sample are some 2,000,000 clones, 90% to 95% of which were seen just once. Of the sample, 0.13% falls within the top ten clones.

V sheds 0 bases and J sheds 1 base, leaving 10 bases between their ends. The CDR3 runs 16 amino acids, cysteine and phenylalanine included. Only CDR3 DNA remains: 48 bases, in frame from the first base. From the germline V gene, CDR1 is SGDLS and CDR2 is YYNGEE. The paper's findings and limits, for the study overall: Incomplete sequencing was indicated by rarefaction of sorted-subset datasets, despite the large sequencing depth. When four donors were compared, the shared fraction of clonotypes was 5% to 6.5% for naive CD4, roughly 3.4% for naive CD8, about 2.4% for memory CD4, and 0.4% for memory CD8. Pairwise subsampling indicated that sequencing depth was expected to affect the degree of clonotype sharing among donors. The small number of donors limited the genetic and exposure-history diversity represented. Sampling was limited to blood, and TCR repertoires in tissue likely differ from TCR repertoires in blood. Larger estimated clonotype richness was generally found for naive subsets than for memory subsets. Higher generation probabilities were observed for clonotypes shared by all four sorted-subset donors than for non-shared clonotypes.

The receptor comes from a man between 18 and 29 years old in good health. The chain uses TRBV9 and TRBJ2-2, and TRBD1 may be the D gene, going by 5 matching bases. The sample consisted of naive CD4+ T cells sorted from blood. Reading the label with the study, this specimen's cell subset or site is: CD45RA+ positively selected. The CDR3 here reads CASSVEGERNTGELFF. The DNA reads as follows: TGTGCCAGCAGCGTAGAAGGGGAAAGGAACACCGGGGAGCTGTTTTTT. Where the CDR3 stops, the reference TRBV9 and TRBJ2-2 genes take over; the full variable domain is DSGVTQTPKHLITATGQRVTLRCSPRSGDLSVYWYQQSLDQGLQFLIQYYNGEERAKGNILERFSAQQFPDLHSELNLSSLELGDSALYFCASSVEGERNTGELFFGEGSRLTVL.